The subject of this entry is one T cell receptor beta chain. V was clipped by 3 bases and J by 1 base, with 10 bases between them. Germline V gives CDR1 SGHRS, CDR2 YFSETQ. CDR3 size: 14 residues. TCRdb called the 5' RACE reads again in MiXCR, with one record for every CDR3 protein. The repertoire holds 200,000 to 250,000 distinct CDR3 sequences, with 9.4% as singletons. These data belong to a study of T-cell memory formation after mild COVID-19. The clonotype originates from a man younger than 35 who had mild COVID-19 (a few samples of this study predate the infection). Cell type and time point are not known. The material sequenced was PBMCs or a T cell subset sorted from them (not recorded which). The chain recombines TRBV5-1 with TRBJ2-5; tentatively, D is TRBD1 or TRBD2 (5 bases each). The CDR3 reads CASSYQGVQETQYF. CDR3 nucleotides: TGCGCCAGCAGCTACCAGGGAGTCCAAGAGACCCAGTACTTC.